This TCR beta chain is from a study of cytomegalovirus exposure and HLA in healthy donors. Study-level results: A list of approximately 160 TCR beta chains associated with cytomegalovirus was given.

CDR1 and CDR2 from the germline V gene are SGDLS and YYNGEE. CDR3 size: 16 residues. With 4 bases removed from V and 1 base from J, the gap between germline ends came to 15 bases. Of note for this clone: The antigen remains undetermined.

With 60 Vbeta and 13 Jbeta primers, the PCR was carried out. Some clones are missing from TCRdb's copy, which holds only in-frame ones; the method was immunoSEQ multiplex PCR. The data hold 150,000 to 200,000 clones, with about four fifths observed a single time. The sequencing sample was made of PBMCs. This sequence joins TRBV9 and TRBJ1-5; D possibly corresponds to TRBD1 (5 bases). The TCR originated in a woman aged 50 to 65 in good health and CMV-seronegative. The CDR3 is CASSPLKTVSNQPQHF. The CDR3 DNA reads TGTGCCAGCAGCCCCCTTAAGACAGTAAGCAATCAGCCCCAGCATTTT.